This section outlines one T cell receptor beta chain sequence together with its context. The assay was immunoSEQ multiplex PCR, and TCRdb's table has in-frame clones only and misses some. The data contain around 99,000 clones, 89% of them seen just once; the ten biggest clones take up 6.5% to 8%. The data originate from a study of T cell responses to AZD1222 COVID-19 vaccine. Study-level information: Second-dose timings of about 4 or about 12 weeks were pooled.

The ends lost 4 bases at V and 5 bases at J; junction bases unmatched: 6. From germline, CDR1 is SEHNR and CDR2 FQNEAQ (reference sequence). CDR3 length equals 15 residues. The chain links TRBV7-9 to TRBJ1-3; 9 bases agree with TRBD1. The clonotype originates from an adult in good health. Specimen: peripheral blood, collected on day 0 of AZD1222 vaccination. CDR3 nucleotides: TGTGCCAGCAGCTCTGGGACAGGGCTTAGAAACACCATATATTTT. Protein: CASSSGTGLRNTIYF.